The rows below give T cell receptor beta chains drawn from one sample of a study of early T cells in non-severe SARS-CoV-2 infection. Using its own MiXCR run on the 5' RACE reads, TCRdb lists one record per CDR3 protein. The sample contains 87,000 or so distinct CDR3 sequences, around 13% of which appear only once. Sequencing was done on a sample of whole blood. These receptor sequences come from an adult who was a healthcare worker with PCR-confirmed SARS-CoV-2 infection or an uninfected control (not recorded which). The CDR3 runs from the conserved cysteine through the conserved F or W. D genes are given only for firm matches. Clone size is shown for a subset of rows, as once, few, many or a class of expanded clone.

d_call: .; clone_size: few; cdr3_length: 15; j_call: TRBJ2-1; v_call: TRBV29-1; cdr3_aa: CSVAIRAGSYNEQFF; cdr3_nt: TGCAGCGTTGCGATACGGGCAGGGAGCTACAATGAGCAGTTCTTC
d_call: .; clone_size: .; cdr3_length: 12; j_call: TRBJ1-5; v_call: TRBV12-3/TRBV12-4; cdr3_aa: CASSLGTQPQHF; cdr3_nt: TGTGCCAGCAGTTTAGGTACCCAGCCCCAGCATTTT
d_call: .; clone_size: many; cdr3_length: 15; j_call: TRBJ2-1; v_call: TRBV7-8; cdr3_aa: CASSSVRERVNEQFF; cdr3_nt: TGTGCCAGCAGCTCTGTCAGGGAGCGGGTCAATGAGCAGTTCTTC
d_call: .; clone_size: many; cdr3_length: 13; j_call: TRBJ1-4; v_call: TRBV28; cdr3_aa: CAISRGLGEKLFF; cdr3_nt: TGTGCCATCTCCCGGGGCCTAGGTGAAAAACTGTTTTTT
d_call: .; clone_size: many; cdr3_length: 15; j_call: TRBJ2-2; v_call: TRBV12-3/TRBV12-4; cdr3_aa: CASSPGPANTGELFF; cdr3_nt: TGTGCCAGCAGTCCGGGACCGGCGAACACCGGGGAGCTGTTTTTT
d_call: .; clone_size: few; cdr3_length: 15; j_call: TRBJ2-6; v_call: TRBV28; cdr3_aa: CASSPDRSGANVLTF; cdr3_nt: TGTGCCAGCAGTCCCGACAGATCTGGGGCCAACGTCCTGACTTTC
d_call: .; clone_size: .; cdr3_length: 14; j_call: TRBJ2-1; v_call: TRBV5-1; cdr3_aa: CASSLGDDYNEQFF; cdr3_nt: TGCGCCAGCAGCTTGGGGGATGACTACAATGAGCAGTTCTTC
d_call: .; clone_size: .; cdr3_length: 13; j_call: TRBJ1-2; v_call: TRBV29-1; cdr3_aa: CSAEGPGNYGYTF; cdr3_nt: TGCAGCGCCGAAGGTCCAGGGAACTATGGCTACACCTTC
d_call: TRBD1; clone_size: few; cdr3_length: 14; j_call: TRBJ1-2; v_call: TRBV19; cdr3_aa: CASSARDSSYGYTF; cdr3_nt: TGTGCCAGTAGTGCCCGGGACAGCTCCTATGGCTACACCTTC
d_call: TRBD1; clone_size: .; cdr3_length: 14; j_call: TRBJ2-3; v_call: TRBV7-9; cdr3_aa: CASSVDRGADTQYF; cdr3_nt: TGTGCCAGCAGCGTCGACAGGGGAGCAGATACGCAGTATTTT
d_call: TRBD1; clone_size: .; cdr3_length: 15; j_call: TRBJ1-2; v_call: TRBV19; cdr3_aa: CASTPTGAADYGYTF; cdr3_nt: TGTGCCAGTACCCCTACAGGGGCGGCGGACTATGGCTACACCTTC
d_call: TRBD1; clone_size: .; cdr3_length: 17; j_call: TRBJ1-3; v_call: TRBV7-8; cdr3_aa: CASSSRTGELSGNTIYF; cdr3_nt: TGTGCCAGCAGCTCCCGGACAGGGGAGCTGTCTGGAAACACCATATATTTT
d_call: TRBD2; clone_size: few; cdr3_length: 15; j_call: TRBJ2-2; v_call: TRBV27; cdr3_aa: CASTRGEPREGELFF; cdr3_nt: TGTGCCAGCACGCGGGGGGAACCCCGAGAGGGGGAGCTGTTTTTT
d_call: TRBD1; clone_size: .; cdr3_length: 16; j_call: TRBJ2-2; v_call: TRBV27; cdr3_aa: CASSFWTGQATGELFF; cdr3_nt: TGTGCCAGCAGTTTCTGGACAGGGCAGGCCACCGGGGAGCTGTTTTTT
d_call: .; clone_size: .; cdr3_length: 14; j_call: TRBJ1-2; v_call: TRBV7-2; cdr3_aa: CASSETGDYYGYTF; cdr3_nt: TGTGCCAGCAGCGAGACAGGAGACTACTATGGCTACACCTTC
d_call: .; clone_size: many; cdr3_length: 12; j_call: TRBJ1-1; v_call: TRBV20-1; cdr3_aa: CSATWTASEAFF; cdr3_nt: TGCAGTGCTACTTGGACAGCAAGTGAAGCTTTCTTT
d_call: .; clone_size: many; cdr3_length: 14; j_call: TRBJ1-1; v_call: TRBV5-6; cdr3_aa: CASSGGGLNTEAFF; cdr3_nt: TGTGCCAGCAGCGGAGGTGGGTTGAACACTGAAGCTTTCTTT
d_call: .; clone_size: .; cdr3_length: 17; j_call: TRBJ2-1; v_call: TRBV11-2; cdr3_aa: CASSLGEGRRVNNEQFF; cdr3_nt: TGTGCCAGCAGCTTAGGTGAGGGGCGCAGAGTGAACAATGAGCAGTTCTTC
d_call: .; clone_size: few; cdr3_length: 14; j_call: TRBJ1-1; v_call: TRBV6-2/TRBV6-3; cdr3_aa: CASKKTGMNTEAFF; cdr3_nt: TGTGCCAGCAAGAAGACAGGCATGAACACTGAAGCTTTCTTT
d_call: .; clone_size: few; cdr3_length: 15; j_call: TRBJ2-2; v_call: TRBV9; cdr3_aa: CASSVVGTTTAELFF; cdr3_nt: TGTGCCAGCAGCGTAGTCGGCACGACCACCGCTGAGCTGTTTTTT
d_call: .; clone_size: .; cdr3_length: 13; j_call: TRBJ1-5; v_call: TRBV6-5; cdr3_aa: CATPKGLNQPQHF; cdr3_nt: TGTGCCACCCCGAAGGGGCTAAATCAGCCCCAGCATTTT
d_call: .; clone_size: many; cdr3_length: 14; j_call: TRBJ1-1; v_call: TRBV3-1; cdr3_aa: CASSQETGNTEAFF; cdr3_nt: TGTGCCAGCAGCCAAGAGACAGGGAACACTGAAGCTTTCTTT
d_call: .; clone_size: .; cdr3_length: 16; j_call: TRBJ2-7; v_call: TRBV2; cdr3_aa: CASSVAYTAVPYEQYF; cdr3_nt: TGTGCCAGCAGTGTAGCGTATACGGCGGTCCCCTACGAGCAGTACTTC
d_call: TRBD1; clone_size: .; cdr3_length: 17; j_call: TRBJ2-3; v_call: TRBV9; cdr3_aa: CASSEDRGYPSTDTQYF; cdr3_nt: TGTGCCAGCAGCGAGGACAGGGGGTATCCTAGCACAGATACGCAGTATTTT
d_call: .; clone_size: few; cdr3_length: 11; j_call: TRBJ2-3; v_call: TRBV20-1; cdr3_aa: CSARFADTQYF; cdr3_nt: TGCAGTGCTAGGTTTGCAGATACGCAGTATTTT
d_call: .; clone_size: many; cdr3_length: 12; j_call: TRBJ2-3; v_call: TRBV6-6; cdr3_aa: CASSYGGSTQYF; cdr3_nt: TGTGCCAGCAGTTACGGCGGAAGTACGCAGTATTTT
d_call: .; clone_size: .; cdr3_length: 12; j_call: TRBJ2-2; v_call: TRBV7-2; cdr3_aa: CASSSGDGELFF; cdr3_nt: TGTGCCAGCAGCTCTGGAGACGGGGAGCTGTTTTTT
d_call: TRBD2; clone_size: many; cdr3_length: 17; j_call: TRBJ2-3; v_call: TRBV7-6; cdr3_aa: CASSGGTSGDPTDTQYF; cdr3_nt: TGTGCCAGCAGCGGTGGGACTAGCGGGGACCCCACAGATACGCAGTATTTT
d_call: TRBD1; clone_size: .; cdr3_length: 16; j_call: TRBJ2-4; v_call: TRBV13; cdr3_aa: CASSSTTGPGKNIQYF; cdr3_nt: TGTGCCAGCAGCTCCACGACAGGGCCAGGCAAAAACATTCAGTACTTC
d_call: TRBD1; clone_size: .; cdr3_length: 15; j_call: TRBJ2-1; v_call: TRBV7-9; cdr3_aa: CASSFVRDRGHEQFF; cdr3_nt: TGTGCCAGCAGCTTCGTCCGGGACAGGGGACATGAGCAGTTCTTC
d_call: .; clone_size: many; cdr3_length: 14; j_call: TRBJ2-7; v_call: TRBV20-1; cdr3_aa: CSARVGGLTYEQYF; cdr3_nt: TGCAGTGCTAGGGTCGGGGGTCTAACCTACGAGCAGTACTTC
d_call: TRBD1; clone_size: few; cdr3_length: 14; j_call: TRBJ2-7; v_call: TRBV11-2; cdr3_aa: CASSLDRGLHEQYF; cdr3_nt: TGTGCCAGCAGCCTAGACAGGGGGCTCCACGAGCAGTACTTC
d_call: .; clone_size: many; cdr3_length: 15; j_call: TRBJ1-2; v_call: TRBV7-9; cdr3_aa: CASSPRDRENYGYTF; cdr3_nt: TGTGCCAGCAGCCCCAGGGACCGAGAGAACTATGGCTACACCTTC
d_call: .; clone_size: .; cdr3_length: 12; j_call: TRBJ1-4; v_call: TRBV4-1; cdr3_aa: CASSPDSEKLFF; cdr3_nt: TGCGCCAGCAGCCCCGACAGCGAAAAACTGTTTTTT
d_call: .; clone_size: many; cdr3_length: 12; j_call: TRBJ1-2; v_call: TRBV10-1; cdr3_aa: CSVYGGGYGYTF; cdr3_nt: TGTAGCGTCTATGGAGGCGGCTATGGCTACACCTTC